Listed here are 30 T cell receptor beta chains from one sample, sequenced in a study of T cells after yellow fever vaccination. TCRdb ran MiXCR on the 5' RACE reads and lists one entry per CDR3 protein. The sample has about 510,000 distinct CDR3 sequences; about a fifth are singletons. The material sequenced was PBMCs, taken roughly 20 days after the first yellow fever vaccination. All receptors derive from a man aged 18 to 30 who received the YFV17D yellow fever vaccine.

J is TRBJ2-7 and V is TRBV4-3, with TRBD1 matching 11 bases. The V gene end was trimmed by 5 bases and the J gene end by 2 bases; junction bases not matched to a gene: 5. The CDR3 runs to 15 residues. Germline V CDR1 and CDR2: LGHNA, YSLEER. CDR3 DNA: TGCGCCAGCAGCTCCCTGGACAGGGGGCCCTACGAGCAGTACTTC. Its translation: CASSSLDRGPYEQYF.

J is TRBJ1-2 and V is TRBV20-1; the D is unclear. Trimming removed 5 bases at V and 3 bases at J, with 7 bases between. The CDR3 totals 11 residues. Germline CDR1 DFQATT, CDR2 SNEGSKA (reference sequence). The CDR3 DNA reads TGCAGTGCTTGGACGGACTATGGCTACACCTTC. Its protein is CSAWTDYGYTF.

This clonotype was observed a few times. The genes are TRBV5-1 and TRBJ2-2; 7 nucleotides agree with TRBD2. The CDR3 has 15 residues. V lost 3 bases to trimming and J lost 7 bases; unmatched junction nucleotides: 9. Germline CDR1 is SGHRS and CDR2 is YFSETQ. The CDR3 sequence is CASSSLEGRDGELFF. The CDR3 nucleotides are TGCGCCAGCAGCTCCCTTGAGGGGAGGGACGGGGAGCTGTTTTTT.

The genes are TRBV30 and TRBJ1-1; 8 bases agree with TRBD1. The ends lost 5 bases at V and 4 bases at J; junction bases unmatched: 6. The length of the CDR3 is 13 residues. Germline V CDR1 and CDR2: GTSNPN, SVGIG (reference sequence). CDR3 coding DNA: TGTGCCTGGGGAGGACAGGGAGGCACTGAAGCTTTCTTT. It is translated as CAWGGQGGTEAFF. The whole variable domain, filled in from reference TRBV30 and TRBJ1-1, reads SQTIHQWPATLVQPVGSPLSLECTVEGTSNPNLYWYRQAAGRGLQLLFYSVGIGQISSEVPQNLSASRPQDRQFILSSKKLLLSDSGFYLCAWGGQGGTEAFFGQGTRLTVV.

The chain is built from TRBV9 and TRBJ2-7, with D possibly matching TRBD2 (5 bases). The ends were cut back, 4 bases at V and 3 bases at J, with 8 bases in the middle. The length of the CDR3 is 12 residues. Looked up from germline, CDR1 is SGDLS and CDR2 is YYNGEE. CDR3 coding DNA: TGTGCCAGCAGCTCGGGGTACTACGAGCAGTACGTC. Protein: CASSSGYYEQYV.

This clonotype has only a few counts. The V and J genes are TRBV14 and TRBJ2-7; weak D call: TRBD2 (5 bases). The CDR3 length is 16 residues. V was trimmed by 4 bases and J by 2 bases, leaving 18 bases between them. Germline assignment: CDR1 SGHDN and CDR2 FVKESK. CDR3 bases: TGTGCCAGCAGCCCTAACCGGCTAACCGGGGCCTACGAGCAGTACTTC. This translates into CASSPNRLTGAYEQYF.

This chain joins TRBV5-4 and TRBJ2-3, with D possibly being TRBD1 (5 bases). Between the trimmed V and J ends, which lost 2 bases and 5 bases, there was a span of 12 bases. CDR3 length equals 14 residues. Germline V gene sequence: CDR1 SGHNT, CDR2 YYREEE (reference sequence). The CDR3 region is CASSFQGSRDTQYF. CDR3 in DNA: TGTGCCAGCAGCTTCCAGGGTTCCCGAGATACGCAGTATTTT.

A few counts support this clonotype. J is TRBJ2-7 and V is TRBV4-1; TRBD2 agrees at 7 bases. The CDR3 has 14 amino acids. Looked up from germline, CDR1 is MGHRA and CDR2 is YSYEKL. V lost 0 bases and J lost 4; bases outside the gene matches: 3. The CDR3 reads CASSQDWGGYEQYF. Written as DNA, the CDR3 is TGCGCCAGCAGCCAAGATTGGGGGGGTTACGAGCAGTACTTC.

This clonotype has a handful of counts. V and J are TRBV5-1 and TRBJ2-7; 7 nucleotides match TRBD1. CDR3 length: 16 residues. Germline V gene sequence: CDR1 SGHRS, CDR2 YFSETQ. J gave up 3 bases and V 4 bases, and 13 bases lay outside the gene matches. CDR3 region: CASSPLGTDFLYEQYF. The CDR3 DNA is TGCGCCAGCAGCCCACTCGGGACAGACTTTCTCTACGAGCAGTACTTC.

To note about this clonotype: Sequence at one end of the junction differs from germline and may be a read error. The chain employs TRBV11-2 and TRBJ2-3, with 7 bases aligning to TRBD2. CDR1 and CDR2 from the germline V gene are SGHAT and FQNNGV. This CDR3 has 15 residues. CDR3 in amino acids: CASSSTSSFTDTRYF. The CDR3 region has the DNA TGTGCCAGCAGCTCGACTAGCAGTTTCACAGATACGCGGTATTTT.

This clonotype was seen a handful of times. The chain is built from TRBV10-3 and TRBJ2-7; weak D call: TRBD1 (8 bases). V lost 8 bases, J lost 1 base, and 15 bases lay in between. CDR1 ENHRY and CDR2 SYGVKD come from the germline V gene. This CDR3 has 14 amino acids. In DNA, the CDR3 is TGTGCCATCGCCCTACAGGGGGGGTCCTACGAGCAGTACTTC. Its protein product is CAIALQGGSYEQYF.

This clonotype was seen only once. This chain uses TRBV19 with TRBJ2-3; 8 nucleotides align to TRBD1. V shed 3 bases, J shed 4 bases, and the junction held 9 bases outside the gene matches. The length of the CDR3 is 16 residues. Germline V CDR1 and CDR2: LNHDA, SQIVND (reference sequence). The CDR3 here is CASSISWTGFADTQYF. The DNA of the CDR3 is TGTGCCAGTAGTATCTCTTGGACAGGGTTCGCAGATACGCAGTATTTT. Filled out from reference TRBV19 and TRBJ2-3, the complete variable domain reads DGGITQSPKYLFRKEGQNVTLSCEQNLNHDAMYWYRQDPGQGLRLIYYSQIVNDFQKGDIAEGYSVSREKKESFPLTVTSAQKNPTAFYLCASSISWTGFADTQYFGPGTRLTVL.

The chain links TRBV6-2 or TRBV6-3 to TRBJ2-2; D gene unclear. Germline V gene data show CDR1 as MNHEY and CDR2 as SVGEGT. The CDR3 consists of 15 residues. V was shortened by 2 bases and J by 6 bases, with 13 bases between the two germline ends. The CDR3 coding sequence is TGTGCCAGCAGTTACAATGCCCGCCGTCCCGGGGAGCTGTTTTTT. Protein: CASSYNARRPGELFF.

The CDR3 spells CASSFDRFPEAFF. CDR3 nucleotide sequence: TGTGCCAGCAGTTTTGACAGGTTCCCTGAAGCTTTCTTT. The V call is TRBV7-9, the J call TRBJ1-1; tentatively, D is TRBD1 (6 bases). This CDR3 comprises 13 residues. Between the trimmed V and J ends, which lost 6 bases and 6 bases, there was a span of 14 bases. The germline gives CDR1 SEHNR, CDR2 FQNEAQ (reference sequence).

The chain has TRBV6-1 and TRBJ2-6; D possibly corresponds to TRBD1 (6 bases). Trimming cost V 8 bases and J 3 bases, with 14 bases left between them. The germline CDR1 and CDR2 sequences are MNHNS and SASEGT. The CDR3 totals 15 residues. CDR3 amino acids: CASGPGAFGANVLTF. The CDR3 DNA follows: TGTGCCAGCGGGCCAGGGGCTTTTGGGGCCAACGTCCTGACTTTC.

This clonotype was detected only a few times. The rearrangement uses TRBV20-1 and TRBJ2-1; TRBD2 agrees at 7 bases. J was trimmed by 3 bases and V by 3 bases; bases with no gene match: 5. This CDR3 comprises 14 residues. Germline loops: CDR1 DFQATT, CDR2 SNEGSKA (reference sequence). CDR3 amino acids: CSARWGGYYNEQFF. The CDR3 DNA reads as TGCAGTGCTAGGTGGGGGGGGTACTACAATGAGCAGTTCTTC.

The gene calls are TRBV7-8 and TRBJ2-3, with D possibly matching TRBD2 (6 bases). Germline-derived CDR1 and CDR2 are SGHVS and FQNEAQ. The CDR3 sequence is 14 residues long. V was cut by 5 bases and J by 1 base, with 10 bases left in between. This CDR3 is CASSIRLGTDTQYF. CDR3 nucleotides: TGTGCCAGCAGCATCCGACTAGGCACAGATACGCAGTATTTT.

V and J are TRBV7-2 and TRBJ2-1; tentative D call: TRBD2 (5 bases). Deletions cut 2 bases from V and 7 bases from J, with 18 bases between. Germline loops: CDR1 SGHTA, CDR2 FQGNSA. This CDR3 spans 16 amino acids. CDR3 loop: CASSLRSYRAGNEQFF. CDR3 in DNA: TGTGCCAGCAGCTTACGATCATATAGGGCGGGTAATGAGCAGTTCTTC. Filled out from reference TRBV7-2 and TRBJ2-1, the complete variable domain reads GAGVSQSPSNKVTEKGKDVELRCDPISGHTALYWYRQSLGQGLEFLIYFQGNSAPDKSGLPSDRFSAERTGGSVSTLTIQRTQQEDSAVYLCASSLRSYRAGNEQFFGPGTRLTVL.

The rearrangement joins TRBV7-2 to TRBJ2-7; a weak D match, TRBD1 (7 bases). The CDR3 sequence is 13 residues long. Deletions cut 5 bases from V and 6 bases from J, with 14 bases between. Germline values: CDR1 SGHTA, CDR2 FQGNSA. CDR3 amino acids: CASSRDREAEQYV. CDR3 nucleotide sequence: TGTGCCAGCAGCCGCGACAGGGAGGCCGAGCAGTACGTC.

The chain links TRBV7-3 to TRBJ1-1; no clear D. The CDR3 contains 15 residues. CDR1 and CDR2 from the germline V gene are SGHTA and FQGTGA. V lost 5 bases to trimming and J lost 0 bases, with 13 bases between them. This CDR3 reads CASSPHGRMNTEAFF. CDR3 bases: TGTGCCAGCAGCCCACATGGACGGATGAACACTGAAGCTTTCTTT.

The genes are TRBV7-8 and TRBJ1-6; 7 bases are shared with TRBD1. The CDR3 is made up of 15 amino acids. The junction had 5 bases not matched to a gene; V was cut back by 4 bases and J by 5 bases. Germline lookup yields CDR1 SGHVS and CDR2 FQNEAQ. CDR3 loop: CASSSGTANNSPLHF. The CDR3 nucleotides are TGTGCCAGCAGCTCGGGGACAGCGAATAATTCACCCCTCCACTTT.

This clonotype was counted only a few times. The rearrangement links TRBV20-1 to TRBJ1-5; D is possibly TRBD1 (5 bases). The CDR3 contains 14 residues. CDR1 DFQATT and CDR2 SNEGSKA come from the germline V gene (reference sequence). V lost 2 bases and J 3 bases, leaving 11 bases between the germline ends. The CDR3 spells CSARRRGSNQPQHF. The CDR3, as DNA: TGCAGTGCTAGAAGAAGGGGTTCCAATCAGCCCCAGCATTTT.

A few counts support this clonotype. V is TRBV7-9 and J is TRBJ1-1; maybe TRBD1 (6 bases). Germline CDR1 SEHNR, CDR2 FQNEAQ (reference sequence). V lost 4 bases, J lost 4 bases, and 10 bases lay in between. The CDR3 is 13 residues long. The CDR3 here is CASSSQGTTEAFF. The CDR3 coding sequence is TGTGCCAGCAGCTCCCAGGGGACCACTGAAGCTTTCTTT.

The V gene is TRBV28, the J gene TRBJ2-4; D is ambiguous. The V end lost 6 bases, the J end lost 0 bases, and 12 bases lay between the germline ends. The CDR3 runs to 15 residues. Germline-derived CDR1 and CDR2 are MDHEN and SYDVKM. CDR3 sequence (DNA): TGTGCCAGCAGCCTCACATCCCTAGCCAAAAACATTCAGTACTTC. This codes for CASSLTSLAKNIQYF.

This clonotype was seen only a few times. The chain uses TRBV7-8 and TRBJ2-4, with TRBD2 identical over 7 bases. Germline-derived CDR1 and CDR2 are SGHVS and FQNEAQ. J was trimmed by 5 bases and V by 2 bases; bases with no gene match: 9. This CDR3 contains 16 residues. The CDR3 DNA sequence: TGTGCCAGCAGCTTATGGTATAGCGGGCCCGAAAACATTCAGTACTTC. This encodes CASSLWYSGPENIQYF.

J is TRBJ2-5 and V is TRBV7-2; D might be TRBD1 (6 bases). Trimming removed 4 bases from V and 2 bases from J, with 14 bases in between. This CDR3 contains 15 residues. Germline assignment: CDR1 SGHTA and CDR2 FQGNSA. The CDR3 is CASSSETGWQETQYF. CDR3 DNA sequence: TGTGCCAGCAGCTCCGAGACAGGCTGGCAAGAGACCCAGTACTTC.

The chain combines TRBV14 with TRBJ2-2; the D gene is possibly TRBD2 (6 bases). The germline V gene encodes CDR1 SGHDN and CDR2 FVKESK. This CDR3 has 14 residues. V shed 2 bases and J shed 8 bases, with 12 bases lying between them. The CDR3 nucleotides are TGTGCCAGCAGCCAACCTGGGGGGTCGGGGGAGCTGTTTTTT. It translates to CASSQPGGSGELFF. Complete variable domain (other parts from reference TRBV14 and TRBJ2-2): EAGVTQFPSHSVIEKGQTVTLRCDPISGHDNLYWYRRVMGKEIKFLLHFVKESKQDESGMPNNRFLAERTGGTYSTLKVQPAELEDSGVYFCASSQPGGSGELFFGEGSRLTVL.

The chain is built from TRBV9 and TRBJ1-1; 7 positions agree with TRBD1. The J segment lost 1 base and the V segment lost 6 bases, leaving 9 bases of the junction unmatched. The length of the CDR3 is 15 residues. The V gene's germline CDR1 is SGDLS and CDR2 YYNGEE. CDR3 nucleotide sequence: TGTGCCAGCAACAGGGGCGGATGGCAGAACACTGAAGCTTTCTTT. Translating gives CASNRGGWQNTEAFF.

The V gene is TRBV28, the J gene TRBJ1-1; D ambiguous. The CDR3 covers 14 residues. V gave up 3 bases and J gave up 9 bases, with 17 bases separating them. Germline assignment: CDR1 MDHEN and CDR2 SYDVKM. The CDR3 loop is CASSFVRRPGQAFF. CDR3 nucleotide sequence: TGTGCCAGCAGTTTCGTCCGGCGACCTGGACAAGCTTTCTTT.

The chain joins TRBV7-2 to TRBJ1-6; D perhaps matches TRBD1 (6 bases). CDR3 length: 14 amino acids. Germline loops: CDR1 SGHTA, CDR2 FQGNSA. The V end lost 5 bases, the J end lost 7 bases, and 12 bases lay between the germline ends. CDR3 sequence (DNA): TGTGCCAGCAGCCCGTGGAGGGGGAATTCACCCCTCCACTTT. As protein: CASSPWRGNSPLHF.